These 18 T cell receptor beta chains originate from one sample sequenced in a study of cytomegalovirus exposure and HLA in healthy donors. The PCR was carried out with 60 Vbeta primers and 13 Jbeta primers. The table came from immunoSEQ multiplex PCR; TCRdb's copy has only in-frame clones and leaves some out. The table shows approximately 75,000 clones, with around 83% occurring only once. Sequencing was done on a sample of PBMCs. Receptor source: a man between 65 and 85 years old in good health and CMV-seropositive.

This chain uses TRBV9 with TRBJ1-3; possibly TRBD1 for D (5 bases). Germline V gives CDR1 SGDLS, CDR2 YYNGEE. The CDR3 spans 14 residues. The V gene lost 3 bases and the J gene lost 4 bases, with 11 bases spanning the gap. The CDR3 reads CASSALTAGNTIYF. As DNA, the CDR3 is TGTGCCAGCAGCGCCTTGACAGCCGGAAACACCATATATTTT.

CDR3 sequence: CASTRPRDSYEQYF. CDR3 sequence (DNA): TGCGCCAGCACTAGGCCCAGGGACTCCTACGAGCAGTACTTC. This chain joins TRBV23-1 and TRBJ2-7; D is perhaps TRBD1 (5 bases). TRBV23-1 is assigned to the ORF class and has an uncertain function. V was shortened by 7 bases and J by 0 bases, with 13 bases between the two germline ends. The CDR3 extends over 14 amino acids.

This clone occurred once. The V gene is TRBV6-6, the J gene TRBJ1-2, with D uncertain. The CDR3 has 13 residues. The germline V and J ends were trimmed by 4 bases and 0 bases, with 6 bases remaining between them. Germline V gives CDR1 MNHNY, CDR2 SVGAGI (reference sequence). The CDR3 DNA follows: TGTGCCAGCAGTTTAGTTGCTAACTATGGCTACACCTTC. Translated: CASSLVANYGYTF.

This clone was seen once. This chain connects TRBV13 to TRBJ2-7; TRBD1 is a possible D gene (6 bases). Trimming took off 3 bases at V and 3 bases at J, with 9 bases between the two ends. The V gene's germline CDR1 is PRHDT and CDR2 FYEKMQ (reference sequence). This CDR3 has 13 residues. The CDR3 here is CASSLGHLYEQYF. The CDR3 DNA sequence: TGTGCCAGCAGCTTGGGACACCTCTACGAGCAGTACTTC.

The chain has TRBV6-1 and TRBJ1-5; D is uncertain. Germline lookup yields CDR1 MNHNS and CDR2 SASEGT. The CDR3 has 14 amino acids. The V end was cut by 1 base, the J end by 6 bases, with 10 bases between. The CDR3: CASSEVFGVQPQHF. Here the CDR3 DNA reads TGTGCCAGCAGTGAAGTATTCGGGGTTCAGCCCCAGCATTTT.

The rearrangement links TRBV7-7 to TRBJ2-5, with 8 bases fitting TRBD1. Germline CDR1 is SSHAT and CDR2 is FNYEAQ (reference sequence). The V segment lost 6 bases and the J segment 3 bases; nucleotides outside the gene matches: 9. CDR3 length: 15 amino acids. CDR3 amino acids: CASSFRLGQEETQYF. The CDR3 DNA reads TGTGCCAGCAGTTTTAGATTGGGACAGGAAGAGACCCAGTACTTC.

The chain uses TRBV10-3 and TRBJ2-5; 8 nucleotides agree with TRBD2. The V gene end was trimmed by 3 bases and the J gene end by 5 bases; junction bases not matched to a gene: 11. This CDR3 region has 16 residues. Germline loops: CDR1 ENHRY, CDR2 SYGVKD. The CDR3 nucleotides are TGTGCCATCAGTGAAAAGGTGACTAGCGCCGGCGAGACCCAGTACTTC. The encoded protein is CAISEKVTSAGETQYF.

The chain uses TRBV10-1 and TRBJ1-1; D unclear. Germline loops: CDR1 WNHNN, CDR2 SYGVQD (reference sequence). This CDR3 is 16 amino acids long. With 3 bases removed from V and 1 base from J, the gap between germline ends came to 15 bases. As DNA, the CDR3 is TGCGCCAGCAGTGATTCGGGATCTCTGCAGAACACTGAAGCTTTCTTT. Its translation: CASSDSGSLQNTEAFF.

The chain joins TRBV19 to TRBJ2-2; TRBD1 aligns across 11 bases. Looked up from germline, CDR1 is LNHDA and CDR2 is SQIVND (reference sequence). The length of the CDR3 is 14 residues. J lost 6 bases, V lost 6 bases, and 3 bases had no gene match. CDR3 nucleotides: TGTGCCAGTAGCCGGGACAGGGGGGCCGGGGAGCTGTTTTTT. Its translation is CASSRDRGAGELFF. Using reference TRBV19 and TRBJ2-2 for the parts outside the CDR3, the full variable domain is DGGITQSPKYLFRKEGQNVTLSCEQNLNHDAMYWYRQDPGQGLRLIYYSQIVNDFQKGDIAEGYSVSREKKESFPLTVTSAQKNPTAFYLCASSRDRGAGELFFGEGSRLTVL.

The V gene is TRBV7-7, the J gene TRBJ2-5; 7 nucleotides line up with TRBD2. Trimming at V came to 3 bases and at J to 5 bases, leaving 6 bases not matched to a gene. This CDR3 has 14 amino acids. The germline V gene encodes CDR1 SSHAT and CDR2 FNYEAQ (reference sequence). Here the CDR3 reads CASSLSGEGETQYF. The CDR3 DNA is TGTGCCAGCAGCTTGTCGGGGGAGGGGGAGACCCAGTACTTC.

The chain couples TRBV5-1 to TRBJ2-5, with 9 bases that match TRBD1. Germline values: CDR1 SGHRS, CDR2 YFSETQ. The CDR3 has 14 amino acids. Trimming took 3 bases from V and 4 from J; bases not matched to a gene: 4. The CDR3 DNA sequence: TGCGCCAGCAGCTACCCGGACAGGGGAGAGACCCAGTACTTC. This codes for CASSYPDRGETQYF.

V is TRBV19 and J is TRBJ2-7; 11 nucleotides line up with TRBD2. The CDR3 totals 13 residues. V gave up 5 bases and J gave up 3 bases; unmatched junction bases: 0. Germline loops: CDR1 LNHDA, CDR2 SQIVND (reference sequence). The CDR3 bases are TGTGCCAGTAGTCTAGCGGGGGGCTACGAGCAGTACTTC. Translation gives CASSLAGGYEQYF.

The genes are TRBV30 and TRBJ2-7; D unclear. The CDR3 contains 12 residues. The V gene lost 0 bases and the J gene lost 4 bases, with 7 bases spanning the gap. The germline gives CDR1 GTSNPN, CDR2 SVGIG (reference sequence). For the CDR3, the DNA is TGTGCCTGGAGTGTAGACGGGTACGAGCAGTACTTC. Protein: CAWSVDGYEQYF.

The CDR3 nucleotides are TGTGCCAGCTCACCACCAGCGGCAGATACGCAGTATTTT. This codes for CASSPPAADTQYF. The rearrangement joins TRBV18 to TRBJ2-3; tentatively, D is TRBD2 (5 bases). This CDR3 has 13 amino acids. The ends were cut back, 0 bases at V and 4 bases at J, with 5 bases in the middle. Germline V gene sequence: CDR1 KGHSH, CDR2 LQKENI.

The gene calls are TRBV27 and TRBJ2-1, with TRBD1 matching over 7 bases. J lost 0 bases, V lost 1 base, and 0 bases had no gene match. Germline V CDR1 and CDR2: MNHEY, SMNVEV (reference sequence). The CDR3 has 15 amino acids. CDR3 nucleotide sequence: TGTGCCAGCAGTTTATGGGACAGCTCCTACAATGAGCAGTTCTTC. Residues: CASSLWDSSYNEQFF.

The CDR3 coding sequence is TGCGCCAGCACCGACAGGGGGAGCTCCTACGAGCAGTACTTC. It translates to CASTDRGSSYEQYF. The J gene is TRBJ2-7, the V gene TRBV5-1; TRBD1 agrees at 9 bases. The CDR3 contains 14 residues. The ends lost 6 bases at V and 0 bases at J; junction bases unmatched: 4. The germline CDR1 and CDR2 sequences are SGHRS and YFSETQ.

The chain employs TRBV11-2 and TRBJ2-1, with TRBD1 matching over 11 bases. V was clipped by 5 bases and J by 7 bases; unmatched bases: 16. The CDR3 length is 18 residues. Germline V gives CDR1 SGHAT, CDR2 FQNNGV. The CDR3 bases are TGTGCCAGCAGCCCCGGAGGGTGGGGGACAGGGGGGCGAAATGAGCAGTTCTTC. Amino acids: CASSPGGWGTGGRNEQFF.

The CDR3: CASSWDRGADTQYF. The CDR3 DNA reads TGTGCCAGCAGCTGGGACAGGGGGGCAGATACGCAGTATTTT. The chain carries TRBV7-9 and TRBJ2-3, with TRBD1 matching 11 bases. The ends lost 4 bases at V and 4 bases at J; junction bases unmatched: 1. There are 14 residues in the CDR3. CDR1 and CDR2 from the germline V gene are SEHNR and FQNEAQ (reference sequence).